These 17 T cell receptor beta chains share one sample of origin, sequenced in a study of OX40 agonist ivuxolimab in advanced cancers. Assay used: immunoSEQ multiplex PCR; TCRdb lists only in-frame clones, some missing. The table includes about 50,000 clones, 70% to 85% detected once. The sequences come from CD4+ or CD8+ T cells sorted from blood, collected in a trial of the OX40 agonist ivuxolimab. The source is an adult with an advanced solid tumor such as melanoma, head and neck, liver or kidney cancer.

This chain links TRBV7-9 with TRBJ1-1; D is unresolved. Germline V gives CDR1 SEHNR, CDR2 FQNEAQ (reference sequence). The CDR3 covers 11 residues. This chain's CDR3 is CAKQWGTEAFF. The CDR3 DNA follows: TGTGCTAAGCAGTGGGGAACTGAAGCTTTCTTT.

CDR3 DNA: TGTGCCAGCGGGCAGGGTGGAACCGGGGAGCTGTTTTTT. Protein sequence: CASGQGGTGELFF. The gene calls are TRBV7-9 and TRBJ2-2, with a weak D call TRBD1 (5 bases). The CDR3 length is 13 residues. Looked up from germline, CDR1 is SEHNR and CDR2 is FQNEAQ (reference sequence). The V end was cut by 8 bases, the J end by 5 bases, with 12 bases between.

The chain recombines TRBV6-5 with TRBJ2-1; D may be TRBD1 (6 bases). The CDR3 extends over 13 amino acids. Germline CDR1 is MNHEY and CDR2 is SVGAGI. V lost 7 bases and J lost 10, with 17 bases in between. The CDR3 reads CASTSRGGAEQFF. The CDR3 DNA reads as TGTGCCAGCACCTCCCGAGGGGGTGCAGAGCAGTTCTTC.

DNA for the CDR3: TGTGCCAGCAGGGGGGACCGGTGGGCCGATACGCAGTATTTT. Translation gives CASRGDRWADTQYF. This rearrangement joins TRBV6-4 to TRBJ2-3, with D perhaps TRBD1 or TRBD2 (5 bases each). The CDR3 is 14 amino acids. Trimming removed 6 bases at V and 6 bases at J, with 16 bases between. Germline-derived CDR1 and CDR2 are MRHNA and SNTAGT.

The CDR3 region has the DNA TGTGCCAGCAGTTCCTACAGGGGTGGCTACACCTTC. Amino acids: CASSSYRGGYTF. This chain joins TRBV5-8 and TRBJ1-2; the match to TRBD1 covers 7 bases. Germline V gene lookup returns CDR1 SGHTS and CDR2 YDEGEE. Unmatched junction bases numbered 5, after V lost 5 bases and J lost 7 bases. The CDR3 covers 12 residues.

The chain links TRBV11-3 to TRBJ2-1; no firm D call. The V end was cut by 2 bases, the J end by 7 bases, with 9 bases between. Germline V lookup: CDR1 SGHNT, CDR2 YENEEA. CDR3 length equals 13 residues. The CDR3 loop is CASSLNIENEQFF. In DNA form, the CDR3 reads TGTGCCAGCAGCTTAAATATTGAAAATGAGCAGTTCTTC. The whole variable domain, filled in from reference TRBV11-3 and TRBJ2-1, reads EAGVVQSPRYKIIEKKQPVAFWCNPISGHNTLYWYLQNLGQGPELLIRYENEEAVDDSQLPKDRFSAERLKGVDSTLKIQPAELGDSAVYLCASSLNIENEQFFGPGTRLTVL.

This rearrangement joins TRBV4-2 to TRBJ2-5; no clear D. V lost 4 bases and J lost 2, with 8 bases in between. The CDR3 loop spans 13 amino acids. CDR1 and CDR2 from the germline V gene are LGHNA and YNFKEQ. The CDR3: CASSLRLQETQYF. The CDR3 DNA follows: TGTGCCAGCAGCCTTAGATTACAAGAGACCCAGTACTTC.

The gene calls are TRBV5-4 and TRBJ2-1, with D possibly called TRBD1 or TRBD2 (5 bases each). The ends were cut back, 8 bases at V and 8 bases at J, with 20 bases in the middle. The germline gives CDR1 SGHNT, CDR2 YYREEE (reference sequence). This CDR3 comprises 14 residues. The CDR3 sequence: CARSTRDQRHEQFF. Here the CDR3 DNA reads TGTGCCAGAAGCACCCGGGACCAAAGGCATGAGCAGTTCTTC.

The chain uses TRBV6-5 and TRBJ1-4, with D perhaps matching TRBD1 (5 bases). Per germline, CDR1 MNHEY and CDR2 SVGAGI. CDR3 length equals 16 residues. V lost 2 bases to trimming and J lost 5 bases, with 15 bases between them. CDR3 residues: CASSYGRGQGNEKLFF. DNA of the CDR3: TGTGCCAGCAGTTACGGTCGCGGGCAGGGAAATGAAAAACTGTTTTTT.

The CDR3 reads CASSLDRTPSEQFF. CDR3 sequence (DNA): TGTGCCAGCAGCTTAGACAGGACTCCCAGTGAGCAGTTCTTC. V gene TRBV7-2 combines with J gene TRBJ2-1; TRBD1 or TRBD2 may be the D gene (5 bases each). Trimming removed 1 base from V and 9 bases from J, with 13 bases in between. CDR3 length: 14 amino acids. Germline CDR1 is SGHTA and CDR2 is FQGNSA.

This chain uses TRBV6-6 with TRBJ1-2; unclear D gene. CDR3 length: 13 amino acids. Trimming left V 2 bases short and J 1 base short, with 5 bases between. Germline loops: CDR1 MNHNY, CDR2 SVGAGI (reference sequence). The CDR3 DNA is TGTGCCAGCAGTTACGAGGGTAACTATGGCTACACCTTC. It encodes CASSYEGNYGYTF.

This clone was counted only a few times. The chain employs TRBV27 and TRBJ1-2; D possibly corresponds to TRBD1 (6 bases). The CDR3 covers 13 residues. With 3 bases removed from V and 8 bases from J, the gap between germline ends came to 13 bases. Germline V gives CDR1 MNHEY, CDR2 SMNVEV (reference sequence). Here the CDR3 reads CASSFGGGPGYTF. In nucleotides, the CDR3 is TGTGCCAGCAGTTTTGGTGGGGGGCCCGGCTACACCTTC.

The chain carries TRBV6-6 and TRBJ2-5; TRBD2 is a possible D gene (6 bases). The CDR3 length is 12 residues. V was trimmed by 7 bases and J by 5 bases, leaving 11 bases between them. The germline gives CDR1 MNHNY, CDR2 SVGAGI (reference sequence). CDR3 sequence reads: CASTGVLETQYF. For the CDR3, the DNA is TGTGCCAGCACGGGGGTTTTGGAGACCCAGTACTTC.

This chain joins TRBV19 and TRBJ2-3; the D call may be TRBD1 or TRBD2 (5 bases each). V was clipped by 5 bases and J by 1 base, with 16 bases between them. CDR3 size: 16 residues. Germline lookup yields CDR1 LNHDA and CDR2 SQIVND (reference sequence). The CDR3 here is CASSPLISGRTDTQYF. The CDR3 bases are TGTGCCAGTAGTCCTCTCATCTCGGGGCGCACAGATACGCAGTATTTT.

The chain links TRBV5-1 to TRBJ2-7; 16 nucleotides align to TRBD2. CDR3 size: 17 residues. Looked up from germline, CDR1 is SGHRS and CDR2 is YFSETQ. V lost 3 bases to trimming and J lost 0 bases; unmatched junction nucleotides: 3. The DNA of the CDR3 is TGCGCCAGCAGCTCGGGACTAGCGGGGGGGTACTCCTACGAGCAGTACTTC. Translating gives CASSSGLAGGYSYEQYF.

The chain recombines TRBV5-4 with TRBJ2-6; D unresolved. The V gene's germline CDR1 is SGHNT and CDR2 YYREEE (reference sequence). This CDR3 has 14 residues. V was shortened by 7 bases and J by 4 bases, with 12 bases between the two germline ends. In nucleotides, the CDR3 is TGTGCCAGCGGAACCACCTCCGGGGCCAACGTCCTGACTTTC. Its translation: CASGTTSGANVLTF.

The V gene is TRBV5-1, the J gene TRBJ2-1; 9 bases are a match to TRBD2. The germline gives CDR1 SGHRS, CDR2 YFSETQ. The CDR3 spans 15 residues. The junction had 3 bases not matched to a gene; V was cut back by 0 bases and J by 5 bases. Here the CDR3 DNA reads TGCGCCAGCAGCTTGGCTAGCGGGGTGCACAATGAGCAGTTCTTC. It translates to CASSLASGVHNEQFF.